These 14 T cell receptor beta chains came from one sample sequenced in a study of CD8 T cells in ankylosing spondylitis. TCRdb reprocessed the 5' RACE reads via MiXCR and lists one record per CDR3 protein. The sample gives roughly 240,000 distinct CDR3 sequences, 8% to 9% of which show up once; around 4.9% is in the top ten. The specimen was blood, either unsorted or a sorted T cell fraction (not recorded which). These TCRs come from a female donor with ankylosing spondylitis or in good health (not recorded which).

Many counts were recorded for this clonotype. This chain links TRBV14 with TRBJ1-5; D is undetermined. Trimming left V 1 base short and J 10 bases short, with 8 bases between. The CDR3 loop spans 12 amino acids. Germline-derived CDR1 and CDR2 are SGHDN and FVKESK. The CDR3 DNA reads TGTGCCAGCAGCCAAGGTACGGCACCCCAGCATTTT. It translates to CASSQGTAPQHF.

This clonotype was counted many times. The genes are TRBV12-3 or TRBV12-4 and TRBJ1-5, with 7 bases identical to TRBD1. This CDR3 comprises 14 residues. The J segment lost 2 bases and the V segment lost 4 bases, leaving 2 bases of the junction unmatched. For the CDR3, the DNA is TGTGCCAGCAGTTCCGGACAGGGCAATCAGCCCCAGCATTTT. Translating gives CASSSGQGNQPQHF.

This clonotype has at least ten counts. The V call is TRBV20-1, the J call TRBJ1-4; unclear D gene. The V gene lost 2 bases and the J gene lost 10 bases, with 14 bases spanning the gap. Germline CDR1 reads DFQATT; CDR2 reads SNEGSKA (reference sequence). This CDR3 contains 13 residues. CDR3 residues: CSARKTPLGKLFF. The CDR3 DNA reads TGCAGTGCTAGAAAGACTCCCCTCGGAAAACTGTTTTTT.

The chain employs TRBV5-5 and TRBJ2-7, with 7 bases identical to TRBD2. V lost 0 bases and J lost 2; bases outside the gene matches: 11. CDR3 size: 17 residues. The V gene's germline CDR1 is SGHKS and CDR2 YYEKEE (reference sequence). CDR3 bases: TGTGCCAGCAGCTTGGACGGGAGGCAGCCTACCCCCTACGAGCAGTACTTC. Encoded protein: CASSLDGRQPTPYEQYF.

This clonotype came up a few times. This chain connects TRBV6-2 or TRBV6-3 to TRBJ2-1; D is unresolved. CDR1 and CDR2 (germline): MNHEY, SVGEGT. V gave up 5 bases and J gave up 4 bases, with 18 bases separating them. The CDR3 covers 16 residues. CDR3 sequence: CASSTAILKEYNEQFF. The CDR3 DNA sequence: TGTGCCAGCAGTACGGCCATCCTCAAGGAATACAATGAGCAGTTCTTC.

This sequence joins TRBV20-1 and TRBJ2-4, with D possibly TRBD2 on 5 matching bases. The CDR3 runs 11 residues. Looked up from germline, CDR1 is DFQATT and CDR2 is SNEGSKA (reference sequence). Trimming removed 7 bases from V and 5 bases from J, with 9 bases in between. This chain's CDR3 is CSGEHQNIQYF. In nucleotides, the CDR3 is TGCAGTGGGGAGCACCAAAACATTCAGTACTTC.

This clonotype was recorded many times. V gene TRBV28 combines with J gene TRBJ2-1, with D possibly TRBD1 on 6 matching bases. Germline CDR1 and CDR2: MDHEN and SYDVKM. This CDR3 contains 16 residues. Deletions cut 4 bases from V and 4 bases from J, with 17 bases between. The CDR3 sequence: CASSSPGAPLYNEQFF. Here the CDR3 DNA reads TGTGCCAGCAGTTCCCCAGGGGCCCCTTTATACAATGAGCAGTTCTTC.

This clonotype appeared many times. The chain combines TRBV12-3 or TRBV12-4 with TRBJ1-2; D is perhaps TRBD1 (5 bases). Deletions cut 6 bases from V and 4 bases from J, with 15 bases between. This CDR3 spans 14 amino acids. The CDR3 bases are TGTGCCAGCAGACGAGGGGTTTTGGGCTATGGCTACACCTTC. Protein sequence: CASRRGVLGYGYTF.

Many counts were recorded for this clonotype. The chain uses TRBV20-1 and TRBJ1-1; 9 bases are a match to TRBD1. This CDR3 contains 13 residues. CDR1 is DFQATT, CDR2 SNEGSKA, per germline (reference sequence). V trimming: 6 bases; J trimming: 1 base; junction bases outside the gene matches: 3. The CDR3 nucleotides read TGCAGTGCCGGGACAGGGCCGAACACTGAAGCTTTCTTT. Translated, it gives CSAGTGPNTEAFF.

This clonotype was observed at least ten times. The chain is built from TRBV29-1 and TRBJ2-3; tentatively, D is TRBD1 or TRBD2 (5 bases each). Germline assignment: CDR1 SQVTM and CDR2 ANQGSEA. V was cut by 4 bases and J by 2 bases, with 7 bases left in between. This CDR3 is 12 amino acids long. DNA for the CDR3: TGCAGCGTTGTCGGGACCACAGATACGCAGTATTTT. Amino acid sequence: CSVVGTTDTQYF.

In this sample, this clonotype turned up many times. The rearrangement joins TRBV20-1 to TRBJ1-3; D remains unclear. V was pared by 6 bases and J by 0 bases, with 6 bases between. The CDR3 spans 12 residues. Germline CDR1 and CDR2: DFQATT and SNEGSKA (reference sequence). The CDR3 loop is CSAKGSGNTIYF. The CDR3, as DNA: TGCAGTGCGAAAGGCTCTGGAAACACCATATATTTT.

As for this clonotype: This sequence may be a read error, since a much larger clone differs from it by one base. The CDR3 reads CSAKDRGTYNAQFF. The CDR3 nucleotides are TGCAGTGCGAAGGACAGGGGTACCTACAATGCGCAGTTCTTC. The chain joins TRBV20-1 to TRBJ2-1; 9 bases line up with TRBD1. From germline, CDR1 is DFQATT and CDR2 SNEGSKA (reference sequence). The CDR3 length is 14 residues.

This clonotype was seen at least ten times. The J gene is TRBJ1-1, the V gene TRBV12-3 or TRBV12-4; perhaps TRBD1 as D (5 bases). The CDR3 totals 14 residues. The V and J ends lost 5 bases and 4 bases respectively, with 14 bases between them. CDR3 nucleotides: TGTGCCAGCAGTCGGGCCAGGGCGAGCACTGAAGCTTTCTTT. Translating it yields CASSRARASTEAFF.

This clonotype has at least ten counts. The rearrangement links TRBV6-1 to TRBJ1-1, with a tentative D call TRBD1 (6 bases). This CDR3 has 14 residues. The V end lost 7 bases, the J end lost 4 bases, and 16 bases lay between the germline ends. Germline CDR1 and CDR2: MNHNS and SASEGT. Here the CDR3 reads CASKIRRGSTEAFF. CDR3 sequence (DNA): TGTGCCAGCAAGATTAGGAGGGGGAGCACTGAAGCTTTCTTT.